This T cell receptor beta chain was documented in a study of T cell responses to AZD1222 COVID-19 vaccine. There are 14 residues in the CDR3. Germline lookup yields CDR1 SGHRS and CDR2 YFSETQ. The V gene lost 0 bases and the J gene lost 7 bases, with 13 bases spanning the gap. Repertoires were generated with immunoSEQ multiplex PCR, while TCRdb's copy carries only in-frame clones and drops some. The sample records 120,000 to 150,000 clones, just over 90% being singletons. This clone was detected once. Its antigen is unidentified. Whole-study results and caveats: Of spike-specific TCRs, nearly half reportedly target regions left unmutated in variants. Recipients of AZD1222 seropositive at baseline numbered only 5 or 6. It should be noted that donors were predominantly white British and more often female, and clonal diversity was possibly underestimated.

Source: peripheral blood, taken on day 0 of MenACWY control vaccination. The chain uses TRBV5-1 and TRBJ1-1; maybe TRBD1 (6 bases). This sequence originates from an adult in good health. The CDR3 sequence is CASSLEQGIGEAFF. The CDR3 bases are TGCGCCAGCAGCTTGGAACAGGGAATTGGTGAAGCTTTCTTT. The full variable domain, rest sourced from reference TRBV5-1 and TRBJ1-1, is KAGVTQTPRYLIKTRGQQVTLSCSPISGHRSVSWYQQTPGQGLQFLFEYFSETQRNKGNFPGRFSGRQFSNSRSEMNVSTLELGDSALYLCASSLEQGIGEAFFGQGTRLTVV.